Following are 30 T cell receptor beta chains from one sample sequenced in a study of response to subunit inactivated influenza vaccine. TCRdb redid the calling of the RT-PCR reads with MiXCR, one entry per CDR3 protein. The data hold roughly 760,000 distinct CDR3 sequences, with approximately 21% observed a single time. Sequenced material: PBMCs from blood, taken 5 days after vaccination. The receptor set was obtained from a man aged 45 to 65 who received an inactivated influenza vaccine.

In its sample, this clonotype was seen a few times. The chain employs TRBV29-1 and TRBJ2-5; D is perhaps TRBD1 (6 bases). From germline, CDR1 is SQVTM and CDR2 ANQGSEA. Trimming shortened V by 5 bases and J by 4 bases, and 11 bases separated the two germline ends. The CDR3 runs to 12 residues. The CDR3 reads CSVPRQAETQYF. The CDR3 DNA reads TGCAGCGTTCCCCGACAGGCAGAGACCCAGTACTTC.

The table lists this clonotype with a few counts. The chain couples TRBV4-3 to TRBJ2-7, with D tentatively TRBD1 or TRBD2 (5 bases each). There are 15 residues in the CDR3. CDR1 is LGHNA, CDR2 YSLEER, per germline. The V gene lost 4 bases and the J gene lost 2 bases, with 15 bases spanning the gap. CDR3 loop: CASSLGMGRAYEQYF. The CDR3 nucleotides read TGCGCCAGCAGCCTAGGCATGGGACGAGCCTACGAGCAGTACTTC.

This clonotype was observed a few times. The chain joins TRBV6-1 to TRBJ2-2, with D hard to call. The CDR3 spans 14 residues. Trimming cost V 2 bases and J 6 bases, with 10 bases left between them. CDR1 and CDR2 (germline): MNHNS, SASEGT. The CDR3 nucleotides are TGTGCCAGCAGTGAACGGCGCACACCCGGGGAGCTGTTTTTT. Translation: CASSERRTPGELFF.

The chain combines TRBV11-2 with TRBJ2-6, with D unclear. Germline V gene sequence: CDR1 SGHAT, CDR2 FQNNGV. Trimming removed 1 base at V and 12 bases at J, with 10 bases between. There are 13 residues in the CDR3. CDR3 in DNA: TGTGCCAGCAGCTTAGGACCCCTTGGCGTCCTGACTTTC. Translated, it gives CASSLGPLGVLTF.

This clonotype was recorded a few times. The gene calls are TRBV13 and TRBJ2-4; D is possibly TRBD2 (7 bases). V lost 1 base to trimming and J lost 3 bases, with 16 bases between them. The CDR3 contains 17 residues. The germline CDR1 and CDR2 sequences are PRHDT and FYEKMQ (reference sequence). This CDR3 is CASSLEGGRPVKNIQYF. In nucleotides, the CDR3 is TGTGCCAGCAGCTTAGAGGGGGGGCGCCCCGTCAAAAACATTCAGTACTTC.

This clonotype was counted between two and nine times. The chain links TRBV10-3 to TRBJ2-1, with D unclear. The V and J ends lost 0 bases and 7 bases respectively, with 4 bases between them. Germline V gene sequence: CDR1 ENHRY, CDR2 SYGVKD. The CDR3 loop spans 12 amino acids. The CDR3 bases are TGTGCCATCAGTGAGTCTTGGAATGAGCAGTTCTTC. Amino acid sequence: CAISESWNEQFF.

Points on this clonotype: A much larger clone is a single base away; this may be a read error. This rearrangement joins TRBV7-2 to TRBJ2-2; D call uncertain. Trimming took 0 bases from V and 0 from J, leaving 5 bases between them. This CDR3 has 15 residues. The V gene's germline CDR1 is SGHTA and CDR2 FQGNSA. CDR3 in amino acids: CASSLASTNTGELFF. The CDR3 DNA sequence: TGTGCCAGCAGCTTAGCTAGCACGAACACCGGGGAGCTGTTTTTT.

The chain employs TRBV2 and TRBJ2-1, with 7 bases that match TRBD1. Germline CDR1 and CDR2: SNHLY and FYNNEI. J gave up 4 bases and V 2 bases, and 8 bases lay outside the gene matches. The CDR3 runs to 16 residues. CDR3 sequence reads: CASSEWVDRAYNEQFF. The CDR3 nucleotides are TGTGCCAGCAGTGAATGGGTAGACAGGGCGTACAATGAGCAGTTCTTC.

This clonotype was observed a handful of times. This chain joins TRBV20-1 and TRBJ1-1; TRBD1 agrees at 8 bases. The CDR3 is made up of 11 amino acids. J gave up 11 bases and V 2 bases, and 4 bases lay outside the gene matches. The germline V gene has CDR1 DFQATT and CDR2 SNEGSKA (reference sequence). CDR3 sequence reads: CSARSRGLAFF. CDR3 nucleotide sequence: TGCAGTGCTAGATCCAGGGGGCTTGCTTTCTTT.

In regard to this clonotype: This sequence may be a read error, since a much larger clone differs from it by one base. The chain employs TRBV2 and TRBJ1-5; D is undetermined. V lost 4 bases and J 1 base, leaving 8 bases between the germline ends. CDR1 is SNHLY, CDR2 FYNNEI, per germline. The CDR3 is 14 residues long. The CDR3 region is CASSGTESNQPQHF. DNA of the CDR3: TGTGCCAGCAGTGGGACCGAAAGCAATCAGCCCCAGCATTTT.

This clonotype was seen a handful of times. V is TRBV15 and J is TRBJ2-3; TRBD2 matches at 12 bases. V dropped 3 bases and J dropped 4; count of bases not matched to a gene: 8. The CDR3 sequence is 17 residues long. The V gene's germline CDR1 is LNHNV and CDR2 YYDKDF (reference sequence). As DNA, the CDR3 is TGTGCCACCAGCAGTGGTCTAGCGGGAGGGCCATCAGATACGCAGTATTTT. This codes for CATSSGLAGGPSDTQYF.

This clonotype has a count of ten or more. A much larger clonotype is one base distant, so this may be a read error. The chain carries TRBV20-1 and TRBJ1-5; D call uncertain. The CDR3 is 12 amino acids. With 2 bases removed from V and 2 bases from J, the gap between germline ends came to 4 bases. The germline CDR1 and CDR2 sequences are DFQATT and SNEGSKA (reference sequence). The CDR3 loop reads CSARRGNQPQHF. The DNA of the CDR3 is TGCAGTGCTAGAAGGGGCAATCAGCCCCAGCATTTT.

The chain is built from TRBV6-5 and TRBJ2-1; 10 bases agree with TRBD2. The germline V gene has CDR1 MNHEY and CDR2 SVGAGI. The CDR3 length is 18 residues. Trimming cost V 2 bases and J 5 bases; bases outside gene matches: 12. CDR3 amino acids: CASSYGLSILAGDNEQFF. DNA of the CDR3: TGTGCCAGCAGTTACGGTCTTTCGATCCTAGCGGGAGACAATGAGCAGTTCTTC.

The rearrangement uses TRBV5-6 and TRBJ2-7, with TRBD1 matching 9 bases. The length of the CDR3 is 15 residues. From germline, CDR1 is SGHDT and CDR2 YYEEEE. The J segment lost 3 bases and the V segment lost 4 bases, leaving 8 bases of the junction unmatched. CDR3 sequence reads: CASSKGQGRVYEQYF. Written as DNA, the CDR3 is TGTGCCAGCAGCAAGGGACAGGGCCGGGTCTACGAGCAGTACTTC.

This chain joins TRBV7-9 and TRBJ2-5, with 11 positions matching TRBD1. Germline V gene lookup returns CDR1 SEHNR and CDR2 FQNEAQ (reference sequence). J was trimmed by 7 bases and V by 3 bases; bases with no gene match: 1. This CDR3 has 13 amino acids. In nucleotides, the CDR3 is TGTGCCAGCAGCTTGGGACAGGGGGGGACCCAGTACTTC. Protein product: CASSLGQGGTQYF.

This clonotype was observed a handful of times. The gene calls are TRBV9 and TRBJ2-1; D possibly corresponds to TRBD2 (6 bases). Germline CDR1 SGDLS, CDR2 YYNGEE. Trimming removed 0 bases from V and 0 bases from J, with 13 bases in between. The CDR3 runs to 17 residues. The CDR3 is CASSVGAAGFSYNEQFF. The CDR3 DNA is TGTGCCAGCAGCGTAGGAGCCGCGGGATTCTCCTACAATGAGCAGTTCTTC.

This clonotype appeared a few times. The chain joins TRBV7-2 to TRBJ2-1; 9 nucleotides align to TRBD2. This CDR3 spans 16 amino acids. Germline lookup yields CDR1 SGHTA and CDR2 FQGNSA. The V and J ends lost 0 bases and 7 bases, in that order; junction bases with no gene match: 7. The DNA of the CDR3 is TGTGCCAGCAGCTTAGCTCCCGGGACTAGCAGTAATGAGCAGTTCTTC. This codes for CASSLAPGTSSNEQFF. Supplemented by reference TRBV7-2 and TRBJ2-1, the full variable domain reads GAGVSQSPSNKVTEKGKDVELRCDPISGHTALYWYRQSLGQGLEFLIYFQGNSAPDKSGLPSDRFSAERTGGSVSTLTIQRTQQEDSAVYLCASSLAPGTSSNEQFFGPGTRLTVL.

This chain uses TRBV5-6 with TRBJ1-2; the D gene is possibly TRBD1 (5 bases). Trimming cost V 4 bases and J 3 bases, with 13 bases left between them. This CDR3 has 14 amino acids. Germline CDR1 and CDR2: SGHDT and YYEEEE. CDR3 sequence: CASSGAGLDYGYTF. The CDR3 DNA reads as TGTGCCAGCAGCGGAGCAGGGTTGGACTATGGCTACACCTTC.

This clonotype has a handful of counts. This rearrangement joins TRBV12-3 or TRBV12-4 to TRBJ2-3, with 7 bases lining up with TRBD1. V lost 6 bases and J lost 1; bases outside the gene matches: 7. The CDR3 is made up of 15 amino acids. CDR3: CASRSGQKRTDTQYF. The CDR3, as DNA: TGTGCCAGCAGGTCGGGACAGAAGCGCACAGATACGCAGTATTTT.

This clonotype was observed a handful of times. The rearrangement links TRBV27 to TRBJ2-7; D unresolved. Trimming removed 2 bases at V and 8 bases at J, with 7 bases between. Germline V gives CDR1 MNHEY, CDR2 SMNVEV (reference sequence). The CDR3 extends over 11 amino acids. CDR3 DNA sequence: TGTGCCAGCAGTTTACGTGACAAGCAGTACTTC. Translated: CASSLRDKQYF.

The V and J genes are TRBV6-5 and TRBJ2-7; 9 nucleotides match TRBD1. V was pared by 4 bases and J by 3 bases, with 16 bases of the junction left unmatched. The CDR3 has 18 amino acids. Germline V gene lookup returns CDR1 MNHEY and CDR2 SVGAGI. The CDR3 is CASSSWVGPGQGVYEQYF. CDR3 in DNA: TGTGCCAGCAGTTCATGGGTAGGTCCGGGACAGGGAGTCTACGAGCAGTACTTC.

This rearrangement joins TRBV6-1 to TRBJ2-7, with 7 bases lining up with TRBD1. V lost 4 bases, J lost 2 bases, and 8 bases stayed unmatched. The CDR3 sequence is 15 residues long. Germline CDR1 and CDR2: MNHNS and SASEGT. For the CDR3, the DNA is TGTGCCAGCAGTGGAGGGACAGTTGCTACCTACGAGCAGTACTTC. It is translated as CASSGGTVATYEQYF.

The chain carries TRBV7-9 and TRBJ2-5, with unresolved D. V was clipped by 3 bases and J by 0 bases, with 8 bases between them. Looked up from germline, CDR1 is SEHNR and CDR2 is FQNEAQ (reference sequence). The CDR3 has 14 residues. In DNA, the CDR3 is TGTGCCAGCAGCTTTCTCCGGAACCAAGAGACCCAGTACTTC. Its protein is CASSFLRNQETQYF.

This clonotype was seen more than once but under ten times. The rearrangement joins TRBV12-3 or TRBV12-4 to TRBJ1-5, with a tentative D call TRBD1 (5 bases). V shed 5 bases and J shed 4 bases, with 15 bases lying between them. The CDR3 sequence is 15 residues long. CDR3 nucleotides: TGTGCCAGCAGTCGACAGTCCGGGGTAAATCAGCCCCAGCATTTT. Amino acids: CASSRQSGVNQPQHF.

This clonotype was picked up a small number of times. V gene TRBV6-1 combines with J gene TRBJ2-3, with D maybe TRBD2 (7 bases). There are 15 residues in the CDR3. Germline CDR1 MNHNS, CDR2 SASEGT. Trimming left V 6 bases short and J 3 bases short, with 16 bases between. The CDR3 nucleotides are TGTGCCAGCAGCCAAACACAGGGACTAACAGATACGCAGTATTTT. Its translation is CASSQTQGLTDTQYF.

A few counts support this clonotype. The chain couples TRBV28 to TRBJ2-1; 9 nucleotides agree with TRBD2. Germline loops: CDR1 MDHEN, CDR2 SYDVKM. The CDR3 totals 18 residues. The trim removed 6 bases at V and 1 base at J, leaving 13 bases unmatched. As DNA, the CDR3 is TGTGCCAGCAGGACGCTAGCGGGATTAGGTGGGTCCTACAATGAGCAGTTCTTC. Encoded protein: CASRTLAGLGGSYNEQFF.

Remarks on this clonotype: The conserved phenylalanine or tryptophan is not found at the CDR3 terminus, so this likely reflects a read error. The chain carries TRBV6-2 or TRBV6-3 and TRBJ2-3; 12 bases map to TRBD2. After removal of 2 bases from V and 5 bases from J, the junction contained 11 bases not matched to a gene. From germline, CDR1 is MNHEY and CDR2 SVGEGT. This CDR3 comprises 18 residues. Written as DNA, the CDR3 is TGTGCCAGCAGTTACCAACTCACTAGCGGGGGGCCGAGAGATACGCAGTATATT. Translated: CASSYQLTSGGPRDTQYI.

This clonotype was counted only a few times. The CDR3 region is CASHRWGDTEAFF. DNA of the CDR3: TGTGCCAGCCACAGGTGGGGGGACACTGAAGCTTTCTTT. The chain joins TRBV5-4 to TRBJ1-1; D may be TRBD1 (5 bases). The CDR3 has 13 amino acids. The V gene's germline CDR1 is SGHNT and CDR2 YYREEE (reference sequence). V lost 7 bases to trimming and J lost 3 bases, with 13 bases between them.

The V call is TRBV12-5, the J call TRBJ2-3; D gene uncertain. The CDR3 runs 13 residues. Germline V gene data show CDR1 as LGHNT and CDR2 as FRNRAP. V was pared by 6 bases and J by 0 bases, with 7 bases between. The CDR3 protein is CASGPPSTDTQYF. For the CDR3, the DNA is TGTGCTAGTGGCCCCCCTAGCACAGATACGCAGTATTTT.

The V call is TRBV4-2, the J call TRBJ2-2, with 8 positions matching TRBD1. Germline values: CDR1 LGHNA, CDR2 YNFKEQ. The length of the CDR3 is 16 residues. V dropped 0 bases and J dropped 7; count of bases not matched to a gene: 7. The CDR3 DNA is TGTGCCAGCAGCCAAGAAACAGGGGGAAAAGTCGGGGAGCTGTTTTTT. Residues: CASSQETGGKVGELFF.